The clone carrying this T cell receptor beta chain has more than one count but fewer than ten. The data belong to a study of blood T cells in healthy people across ages. The CDR3 is 15 amino acids. Trimming shortened V by 5 bases and J by 2 bases, and 15 bases separated the two germline ends. The germline CDR1 and CDR2 sequences are SGHTA and FQGNSA. A second PCR of about 7 to 12 cycles used a sample-barcoded 5' primer and a J-beta primer mix. MiXCR, applied by TCRdb to the 5' RACE reads, yields one record per CDR3 protein. The sample contains around 1.7 million distinct CDR3 sequences, roughly 27% of which appear only once.

The chain carries TRBV7-2 and TRBJ1-2, with D possibly matching TRBD1 (5 bases). This TCR was recovered from a woman in her thirties in good health. Material: blood. The CDR3 spells CASSPIPRGNYGYTF. CDR3 nucleotide sequence: TGTGCCAGCAGCCCCATTCCACGGGGGAACTATGGCTACACCTTC.